This T cell receptor beta chain was obtained from a study of cytomegalovirus exposure and HLA in healthy donors. Study-wide context: The early release's HLA-typed donors yielded approximately 81 million unique TCRs.

Germline V CDR1 and CDR2: SGHRS, YFSETQ. The V segment lost 4 bases and the J segment 1 base; nucleotides outside the gene matches: 6. The CDR3 runs 15 residues. Use of 60 Vbeta and 13 Jbeta primers characterized the PCR. Clones were read by immunoSEQ multiplex PCR, and TCRdb kept only the in-frame ones, dropping some. The profile shows some 190,000 clones, more than 75% of them singletons. As regards this clone: The antigen remains unidentified.

The study's findings and limits: The study reported that TCR beta sequences accurately predicted HLA-A and HLA-B alleles in most subjects. Later analysis demonstrated an association between a missense DCLRE1C variant and TCR beta V- and J-gene trimming. In an earlier analysis, about 87% or about 30%: the productive usage of most TCR beta V segments.

The J gene is TRBJ2-5, the V gene TRBV5-1, with 8 bases lining up with TRBD1. The sequencing sample was made of PBMCs. This clonotype originated in a middle-aged man in good health and CMV-seropositive. The CDR3 nucleotides read TGCGCCAGCAGCACCGGACAGGGTTTCCAAGAGACCCAGTACTTC. Protein sequence: CASSTGQGFQETQYF. The full variable domain, its missing parts supplied by reference TRBV5-1 and TRBJ2-5, is KAGVTQTPRYLIKTRGQQVTLSCSPISGHRSVSWYQQTPGQGLQFLFEYFSETQRNKGNFPGRFSGRQFSNSRSEMNVSTLELGDSALYLCASSTGQGFQETQYFGPGTRLLVL.